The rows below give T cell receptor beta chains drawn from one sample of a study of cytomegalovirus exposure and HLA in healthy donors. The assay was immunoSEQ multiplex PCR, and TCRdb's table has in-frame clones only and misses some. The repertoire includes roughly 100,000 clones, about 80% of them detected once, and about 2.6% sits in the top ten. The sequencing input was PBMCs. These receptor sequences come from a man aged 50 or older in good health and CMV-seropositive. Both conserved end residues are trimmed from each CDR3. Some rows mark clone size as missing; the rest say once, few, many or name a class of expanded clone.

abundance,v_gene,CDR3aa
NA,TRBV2,ASGLVNTEAF
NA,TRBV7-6,ASSHGDSSYEQY
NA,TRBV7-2,ASSPGQGRGGELF
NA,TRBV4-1,ASSHGTRPDTQY
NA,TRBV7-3,ASSLTGTGDLAF
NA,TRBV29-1,SVEEWTNNEQF
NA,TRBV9,ASSGWASSGNEQF
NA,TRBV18,ASSPGQGANTEAF
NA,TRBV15,ATSGRATNYEQY
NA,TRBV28,ATLGVSSGNTIY
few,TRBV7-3,ASSLSGTEGETQY
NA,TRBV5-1,ASSATSGGALSYEQY
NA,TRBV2,ASSFLGREAPF
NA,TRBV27,ASWDRAYEQY
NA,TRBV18,ASSPGTGLREAF
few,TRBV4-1,ASSQDPPGGEETQY
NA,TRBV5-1,ASSLGRVNTEAF
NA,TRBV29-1,SVDVGIRGEQF
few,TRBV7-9,ASSLRGNTEAF
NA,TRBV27,ASNLMSVSYNEQF
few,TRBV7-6,ASSRTSGGNNEQF
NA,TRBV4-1,ASSQRQGANYGYT
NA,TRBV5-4,ASSSSEAYGYT
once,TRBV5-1,ASSSEPGLAGYEQY
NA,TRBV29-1,SAEQGSYGYT
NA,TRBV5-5,ASSRGSAETQY
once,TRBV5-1,ASSSGTSPWGELF
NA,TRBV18,ASSKGWASGPSGANVLT
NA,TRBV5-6,ASSLVSSNSYEQY
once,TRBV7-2,ASSRDSNREAF
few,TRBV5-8,ASSNWGGNQPQH
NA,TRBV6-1,ASSAGMNTEAF
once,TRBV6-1,ATSGQRNTGELF
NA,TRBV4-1,ASSQAVRGGANQPQH
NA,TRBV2,ASTTYYEQY
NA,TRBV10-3,AGRGGEGYNEQF
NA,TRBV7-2,ASSLGRGVQETQY
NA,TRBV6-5,ASSYSISQGEAF
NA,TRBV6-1,ASIQVPNQPQH
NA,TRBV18,ASSPRPQDYEQY
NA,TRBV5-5,ASSLSGTASYEQY
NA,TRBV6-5,ASVPGQGGGYT
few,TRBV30,AWIRDRGGYT
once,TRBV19,ASRPYTGGGQPQH
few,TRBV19,ASRTPTSGQYNEQF
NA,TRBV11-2,ASSLALRRDRGRYEQY